The 20 T cell receptor beta chains in this list originate from one sample, sequenced in a study of T cell changes during pregnancy in multiple sclerosis. Sequencing was performed with immunoSEQ multiplex PCR; in TCRdb, only in-frame clones are kept and a portion is missing. Found here are tens of thousands of clones, around 90% of them singletons; the top ten hold about 0.88%. The input for sequencing was peripheral blood, taken before pregnancy. Receptor source: a female donor with multiple sclerosis, enrolled in a pregnancy study.

The chain employs TRBV7-2 and TRBJ2-3, with D unclear. V dropped 6 bases and J dropped 4 bases, with 11 bases sitting between them. The V gene's germline CDR1 is SGHTA and CDR2 FQGNSA. This CDR3 contains 13 residues. The CDR3 DNA follows: TGTGCCAGCAGTAGTGCAGGCCCAGATACGCAGTATTTT. Translated, it gives CASSSAGPDTQYF.

In its sample, this clone was seen once. V is TRBV6-1 and J is TRBJ1-1; 9 bases map to TRBD1. The CDR3 has 19 amino acids. Germline lookup yields CDR1 MNHNS and CDR2 SASEGT. Unmatched junction bases numbered 16, after V lost 4 bases and J lost 1 base. The CDR3 DNA reads TGTGCCAGCAGTGTGGGACAGGGAGGTGGCGGATCGGCGAACACTGAAGCTTTCTTT. This gives the protein CASSVGQGGGGSANTEAFF.

This clone was detected once. This chain connects TRBV5-4 to TRBJ2-1; TRBD2 matches 10 bases. The CDR3 has 17 amino acids. Germline-derived CDR1 and CDR2 are SGHNT and YYREEE (reference sequence). Germline trimming cut 0 bases from V and 4 bases from J; bases unmatched to any gene: 7. The CDR3: CASSLGIAGGLYNEQFF. The CDR3 DNA is TGTGCCAGCAGCTTGGGGATAGCGGGGGGACTATACAATGAGCAGTTCTTC.

The V gene is TRBV29-1, the J gene TRBJ2-1; 11 positions match TRBD2. This CDR3 is built from 12 residues. Looked up from germline, CDR1 is SQVTM and CDR2 is ANQGSEA. The V segment lost 6 bases and the J segment 8 bases; nucleotides outside the gene matches: 3. The CDR3 here is CSVGTSGYEQFF. CDR3 nucleotides: TGCAGCGTCGGGACTAGCGGATATGAGCAGTTCTTC.

The chain joins TRBV2 to TRBJ1-4; D unclear. V was shortened by 2 bases and J by 3 bases, with 7 bases between the two germline ends. CDR1 and CDR2 (germline): SNHLY, FYNNEI. This CDR3 is 14 amino acids long. The DNA of the CDR3 is TGTGCCAGCAGTGAACCGGACTCTAATGAAAAACTGTTTTTT. Protein product: CASSEPDSNEKLFF.

The chain is built from TRBV7-6 and TRBJ2-1; D gene uncertain. The CDR3 sequence is 14 residues long. Trimming pared 0 bases from V and 8 bases from J, leaving 11 bases between. The germline CDR1 and CDR2 sequences are SGHVS and FNYEAQ. This chain's CDR3 is CASSLAAIQHEQFF. In nucleotides, the CDR3 is TGTGCCAGCAGCTTAGCGGCCATACAGCATGAGCAGTTCTTC. Filled out from reference TRBV7-6 and TRBJ2-1, the complete variable domain reads GAGVSQSPRYKVTKRGQDVALRCDPISGHVSLYWYRQALGQGPEFLTYFNYEAQQDKSGLPNDRFSAERPEGSISTLTIQRTEQRDSAMYRCASSLAAIQHEQFFGPGTRLTVL.

This clone was seen only a few times. This chain joins TRBV4-2 and TRBJ1-6; 8 bases align to TRBD1. This CDR3 region has 16 residues. Looked up from germline, CDR1 is LGHNA and CDR2 is YNFKEQ. V shed 0 bases and J 10 bases; nucleotides not matched to a gene: 8. The CDR3 reads CASSQEGGQGRSPLHF. DNA of the CDR3: TGTGCCAGCAGCCAAGAAGGCGGACAGGGACGATCACCCCTCCACTTT.

The chain uses TRBV15 and TRBJ2-5; 9 nucleotides align to TRBD1. The CDR3 length is 15 residues. CDR1 and CDR2 from the germline V gene are LNHNV and YYDKDF (reference sequence). Trimming cost V 5 bases and J 2 bases; bases outside gene matches: 6. The CDR3 reads CATSSPGQGQETQYF. The CDR3 coding sequence is TGTGCCACCAGCTCCCCGGGACAGGGACAAGAGACCCAGTACTTC. Full variable domain (remainder filled in from reference TRBV15 and TRBJ2-5): DAMVIQNPRYQVTQFGKPVTLSCSQTLNHNVMYWYQQKSSQAPKLLFHYYDKDFNNEADTPDNFQSRRPNTSFCFLDIRSPGLGDTAMYLCATSSPGQGQETQYFGPGTRLLVL.

The chain has TRBV2 and TRBJ1-5; 7 nucleotides align to TRBD1. CDR3 length: 17 amino acids. V shed 6 bases, J shed 0 bases, and the junction held 11 bases outside the gene matches. Germline V gene data show CDR1 as SNHLY and CDR2 as FYNNEI. The chain's CDR3 is CASRLDRVHYSNQPQHF. The CDR3 coding sequence is TGTGCCAGCAGGCTTGACAGGGTGCATTATAGCAATCAGCCCCAGCATTTT.

This clone showed up just a few times. Other DNA sequences from this sample encode an identical CDR3 as well. V gene TRBV2 combines with J gene TRBJ2-1; 9 positions agree with TRBD2. Losses at the gene ends were 1 base for V and 4 bases for J; bases not matched to a gene: 2. The CDR3 runs to 15 residues. Per the germline V gene, CDR1 is SNHLY and CDR2 is FYNNEI. This chain's CDR3 is CASSEGRGGYNEQFF. CDR3 bases: TGTGCCAGCAGTGAAGGGCGGGGGGGGTACAATGAGCAGTTCTTC.

This rearrangement joins TRBV19 to TRBJ2-7; weak D call: TRBD2 (5 bases). Germline V gene data show CDR1 as LNHDA and CDR2 as SQIVND (reference sequence). This CDR3 has 16 residues. The V and J ends lost 1 base and 1 base respectively, with 14 bases between them. CDR3 sequence: CASSIGELGRSYEQYF. The CDR3 DNA sequence: TGTGCCAGTAGTATAGGGGAGTTGGGCAGATCCTACGAGCAGTACTTC.

The genes are TRBV29-1 and TRBJ2-6; a possible D gene is TRBD2 (5 bases). The CDR3 length is 15 residues. The germline V gene encodes CDR1 SQVTM and CDR2 ANQGSEA. V lost 4 bases to trimming and J lost 3 bases, with 13 bases between them. The CDR3 DNA is TGCAGCGTTGGGGTAGGACTTGGTGGGGCCAACGTCCTGACTTTC. This encodes CSVGVGLGGANVLTF. The full variable domain, in which reference TRBV29-1 and TRBJ2-6 provide the parts outside the CDR3, is SAVISQKPSRDICQRGTSLTIQCQVDSQVTMMFWYRQQPGQSLTLIATANQGSEATYESGFVIDKFPISRPNLTFSTLTVSNMSPEDSSIYLCSVGVGLGGANVLTFGAGSRLTVL.

The chain is built from TRBV6-5 and TRBJ1-2, with 9 positions matching TRBD1. V lost 7 bases, J lost 2 bases, and 5 bases stayed unmatched. Germline values: CDR1 MNHEY, CDR2 SVGAGI. The CDR3 consists of 14 residues. The CDR3 region has the DNA TGTGCCAGCACCCCCGGACAGGGGAACTATGGCTACACCTTC. This encodes CASTPGQGNYGYTF.

The chain joins TRBV7-3 to TRBJ2-3; TRBD2 matches at 7 bases. CDR1 and CDR2 from the germline V gene are SGHTA and FQGTGA. CDR3 size: 15 residues. With 6 bases clipped from V and 0 bases from J, the junction kept 6 bases outside the gene matches. The CDR3 coding sequence is TGTGCCAGCAGACCTCCCGGGGGGAGCACAGATACGCAGTATTTT. It specifies CASRPPGGSTDTQYF.

J is TRBJ1-1 and V is TRBV18; a possible D gene is TRBD1 (5 bases). The CDR3 runs 15 residues. Per germline, CDR1 KGHSH and CDR2 LQKENI. V was clipped by 4 bases and J by 1 base, with 13 bases between them. CDR3 protein: CASSRGLLRNTEAFF. CDR3 in DNA: TGTGCCAGCTCACGGGGCCTCTTGCGGAACACTGAAGCTTTCTTT.

The CDR3, as DNA: TGTGCCAGTACCAACTGGCGCGGGGATCAGCCCCAGCATTTT. Protein product: CASTNWRGDQPQHF. The V gene is TRBV19, the J gene TRBJ1-5; no clear D. The CDR3 runs to 14 residues. Trimming removed 7 bases at V and 5 bases at J, with 15 bases between. Germline CDR1 is LNHDA and CDR2 is SQIVND (reference sequence).

J is TRBJ2-7 and V is TRBV7-9, with 14 bases fitting TRBD2. V lost 5 bases and J lost 0; bases outside the gene matches: 6. The CDR3 contains 17 residues. The germline V gene encodes CDR1 SEHNR and CDR2 FQNEAQ (reference sequence). This CDR3 reads CASSGLAGGTSSYEQYF. CDR3 sequence (DNA): TGTGCCAGCAGCGGACTAGCGGGGGGTACGTCCTCCTACGAGCAGTACTTC. The full variable domain, rest sourced from reference TRBV7-9 and TRBJ2-7, is DTGVSQNPRHKITKRGQNVTFRCDPISEHNRLYWYRQTLGQGPEFLTYFQNEAQLEKSRLLSDRFSAERPKGSFSTLEIQRTEQGDSAMYLCASSGLAGGTSSYEQYFGPGTRLTVT.

The CDR3 DNA reads as TGCAGCGTTGAATATCGACTAGCGGGGGGGTTTGGGGAGCAGTTCTTC. Amino acid sequence: CSVEYRLAGGFGEQFF. V and J are TRBV29-1 and TRBJ2-1; TRBD2 matches 14 bases. Germline lookup yields CDR1 SQVTM and CDR2 ANQGSEA. Unmatched junction bases numbered 10, after V lost 2 bases and J lost 10 bases. The CDR3 length is 16 residues.

This clone was counted a single time. The chain combines TRBV29-1 with TRBJ1-2; TRBD1 matches 8 bases. This CDR3 has 16 amino acids. Germline-derived CDR1 and CDR2 are SQVTM and ANQGSEA. The V gene end was trimmed by 3 bases and the J gene end by 2 bases; junction bases not matched to a gene: 11. CDR3 DNA sequence: TGCAGCGTTGAGGTGGCTAGGGACAGGCGGAACTATGGCTACACCTTC. Protein product: CSVEVARDRRNYGYTF.

The rearrangement uses TRBV29-1 and TRBJ2-1; the D is unclear. This CDR3 comprises 11 residues. Germline V gives CDR1 SQVTM, CDR2 ANQGSEA. V dropped 7 bases and J dropped 8 bases, with 12 bases sitting between them. The CDR3 protein is CSDYPGHEQFF. In nucleotides, the CDR3 is TGCAGCGATTACCCTGGCCATGAGCAGTTCTTC.